This TCR beta chain was profiled in a study of beta chain features in type 1 diabetes. Overall study: The samples had 100 million to 140 million sorted cells examined in all. General observations from the study: Junctions at VDJ sites from type 1 diabetes patients had fewer insertions and more deletions. There was a moderate but significant shortening of TCRB CDR3s in all four CD4+ subsets of Type 1 diabetes patients. Sampled from patients, naive, central memory and Treg TCRB repertoires appeared more similar than those sampled from healthy donors.

TCRB transcripts that were expressed got sequenced, as all of the isolated RNA had been reverse transcribed. Read counts averaged approximately 3.5 million for samples of naive, central memory and regulatory T cells. Sequencing used immunoSEQ multiplex PCR; TCRdb keeps in-frame clones, though not all of them. The table records 300,000 to 450,000 clones, roughly 9.8% of them present only once. This clone was counted between two and nine times. The antigen remains undetermined. Input material: central memory CD4+ T cells from blood. This clonotype was obtained from a man aged 25-40 years with type 1 diabetes.

The CDR3 nucleotides read TGTGCCAGCGGGACAGGGGGCCGCTACACCTTC. Its protein is CASGTGGRYTF. The V and J genes are TRBV7-9 and TRBJ1-2; 12 bases agree with TRBD1. The V and J ends lost 8 bases and 9 bases, in that order; junction bases with no gene match: 1. Germline V gene sequence: CDR1 SEHNR, CDR2 FQNEAQ (reference sequence). The CDR3 length is 11 residues.